Below are 26 T cell receptor beta chains sequenced from a single sample in a study of CD8 T cells in Susac syndrome. Reverse transcription used roughly 0.45 to 1 ug RNA and random hexamers. TCRdb analysed the immunoSEQ multiplex PCR reads with MiXCR anew, one entry per CDR3 protein. The sample has about 23,000 distinct CDR3 sequences, around 93% seen once. The sequenced sample consisted of CD8+ T cells from PBMCs. These receptors originate from a human donor with Susac syndrome.

This clonotype was seen a single time. The chain employs TRBV6-1 and TRBJ1-5; TRBD1 agrees at 7 bases. V was pared by 5 bases and J by 0 bases, with 10 bases of the junction left unmatched. Germline V gene lookup returns CDR1 MNHNS and CDR2 SASEGT. This CDR3 is 17 amino acids long. The DNA for the CDR3 is TGTGCCAGCAGTCCAATGACAGGGCCTTATAGCAATCAGCCCCAGCATTTT. It specifies CASSPMTGPYSNQPQHF.

The chain has TRBV20-1 and TRBJ2-3; D may be TRBD1 (5 bases). The CDR3 covers 16 residues. With 1 base removed from V and 0 bases from J, the gap between germline ends came to 14 bases. Germline assignment: CDR1 DFQATT and CDR2 SNEGSKA (reference sequence). In nucleotides, the CDR3 is TGCAGTGCTAGAGCGAGACAGAAAACTAGCACAGATACGCAGTATTTT. Protein sequence: CSARARQKTSTDTQYF.

J is TRBJ2-1 and V is TRBV19, with D possibly matching TRBD1 (6 bases). Trimming took off 4 bases at V and 7 bases at J, with 11 bases between the two ends. Looked up from germline, CDR1 is LNHDA and CDR2 is SQIVND (reference sequence). This CDR3 region has 13 residues. CDR3 DNA sequence: TGTGCCAGTAGTAACTATCAGGGGAATGAGCAGTTCTTC. Protein product: CASSNYQGNEQFF.

This sequence joins TRBV7-9 and TRBJ1-1; tentatively, D is TRBD1 (5 bases). The CDR3 covers 15 residues. V shed 0 bases and J shed 4 bases, with 12 bases lying between them. CDR1 is SEHNR and CDR2 is FQNEAQ in the germline V gene (reference sequence). The CDR3 region has the DNA TGTGCCAGCAGCTTAGCTTCAGGGTGGCGCACTGAAGCTTTCTTT. It codes for CASSLASGWRTEAFF.

The chain combines TRBV4-1 with TRBJ1-5, with 8 bases aligning to TRBD1. Unmatched junction bases numbered 5, after V lost 0 bases and J lost 7 bases. The CDR3 runs to 15 residues. Looked up from germline, CDR1 is MGHRA and CDR2 is YSYEKL. The CDR3 DNA follows: TGCGCCAGCAGCCAAGAGGACAGGGTACAACAGCCCCAGCATTTT. It specifies CASSQEDRVQQPQHF.

This clonotype occurred once. The chain carries TRBV28 and TRBJ2-3; the D gene is possibly TRBD1 (6 bases). In germline, CDR1 is MDHEN, CDR2 SYDVKM. V was cut by 7 bases and J by 2 bases, with 19 bases left in between. This CDR3 comprises 16 residues. The DNA of the CDR3 is TGTGCCAGCACCTCCCCCAGGGACACCTACACAGATACGCAGTATTTT. Translation: CASTSPRDTYTDTQYF.

The chain uses TRBV13 and TRBJ2-4; 11 bases are shared with TRBD1. Germline loops: CDR1 PRHDT, CDR2 FYEKMQ (reference sequence). V lost 2 bases to trimming and J lost 4 bases; unmatched junction nucleotides: 10. This CDR3 is 18 amino acids long. The CDR3 nucleotides are TGTGCCAGCAGCTTATACACGTCGGGGGACAGGGGGAAAAACATTCAGTACTTC. It is translated as CASSLYTSGDRGKNIQYF.

This sequence joins TRBV6-6 and TRBJ2-2; TRBD1 matches 7 bases. CDR1 MNHNY and CDR2 SVGAGI come from the germline V gene (reference sequence). The V and J ends lost 11 bases and 1 base, in that order; junction bases with no gene match: 4. The CDR3 spans 13 residues. The CDR3 here is CAGQGENTGELFF. The CDR3 DNA sequence: TGTGCCGGCCAGGGGGAGAACACCGGGGAGCTGTTTTTT.

V gene TRBV24-1 combines with J gene TRBJ1-2, with 7 bases identical to TRBD1. V dropped 5 bases and J dropped 7; count of bases not matched to a gene: 9. Germline V lookup: CDR1 KGHDR, CDR2 SFDVKD. CDR3 length: 14 residues. The CDR3 DNA is TGTGCCACCAGTGCCGCGGGGCAGGGGGGTGGCTACACCTTC. As protein: CATSAAGQGGGYTF.

The rearrangement uses TRBV5-4 and TRBJ1-1; TRBD1 matches 7 bases. The CDR3 loop spans 15 amino acids. CDR1 and CDR2 (germline): SGHNT, YYREEE (reference sequence). The V segment lost 1 base and the J segment 0 bases; nucleotides outside the gene matches: 3. As DNA, the CDR3 is TGTGCCAGCAGCTTGAGGGGACAGATGAACACTGAAGCTTTCTTT. Translated: CASSLRGQMNTEAFF.

This chain links TRBV5-1 with TRBJ2-2; 7 bases match TRBD2. Germline V CDR1 and CDR2: SGHRS, YFSETQ. The junction had 8 bases not matched to a gene; V was cut back by 2 bases and J by 4 bases. This CDR3 is 16 amino acids long. CDR3 nucleotides: TGCGCCAGCAGCTTAGGACTAGTTTTGTTCACCGGGGAGCTGTTTTTT. This sequence encodes CASSLGLVLFTGELFF.

The J gene is TRBJ2-3, the V gene TRBV29-1; the D gene is possibly TRBD2 (5 bases). This CDR3 region has 15 residues. Germline lookup yields CDR1 SQVTM and CDR2 ANQGSEA. V was clipped by 1 base and J by 4 bases, with 15 bases between them. The CDR3 DNA sequence: TGCAGCGTTGAAGGGTGGCGGGTTAGTTCAGATACGCAGTATTTT. Protein: CSVEGWRVSSDTQYF.

V gene TRBV4-3 combines with J gene TRBJ2-2; D is uncertain. V lost 0 bases to trimming and J lost 0 bases, with 17 bases between them. The CDR3 consists of 19 residues. Germline V CDR1 and CDR2: LGHNA, YSLEER. CDR3 protein: CASSQDWGSWGTNTGELFF. CDR3 in DNA: TGCGCCAGCAGCCAAGATTGGGGAAGTTGGGGAACGAACACCGGGGAGCTGTTTTTT.

The chain couples TRBV24-1 to TRBJ2-5, with TRBD1 identical over 7 bases. Trimming took 4 bases from V and 5 from J; bases not matched to a gene: 9. The CDR3 contains 15 residues. Germline CDR1 is KGHDR and CDR2 is SFDVKD. DNA for the CDR3: TGTGCCACCAGTGACCCGACAGGGAGCGACGAGACCCAGTACTTC. Translating gives CATSDPTGSDETQYF.

This clonotype has only one observation. The chain joins TRBV29-1 to TRBJ1-1; D uncertain. CDR1 is SQVTM, CDR2 ANQGSEA, per germline. The CDR3 loop spans 14 amino acids. V lost 3 bases to trimming and J lost 1 base, with 12 bases between them. The CDR3 region is CSVEVQLGNTEAFF. The CDR3 DNA reads TGCAGCGTTGAGGTACAGCTGGGGAACACTGAAGCTTTCTTT.

The chain is built from TRBV2 and TRBJ2-3; D assignment may be TRBD1 or TRBD2 (5 bases each). Trimming removed 9 bases from V and 0 bases from J, with 16 bases in between. Per germline, CDR1 SNHLY and CDR2 FYNNEI. This CDR3 spans 15 amino acids. The CDR3 DNA reads as TGTGCCAGAGTTAACCGGGACGCGAGCACAGATACGCAGTATTTT. Translation: CARVNRDASTDTQYF.

The chain joins TRBV9 to TRBJ2-3; TRBD2 might be the D (5 bases). The V end was cut by 0 bases, the J end by 6 bases, with 11 bases between. Germline V gene lookup returns CDR1 SGDLS and CDR2 YYNGEE. The CDR3 contains 14 residues. CDR3 DNA sequence: TGTGCCAGCAGCGTAGGTCCTAGCCGGGATACGCAGTATTTT. Translation: CASSVGPSRDTQYF.

This clonotype was detected once. The chain carries TRBV11-1 and TRBJ2-4; tentatively, D is TRBD2 (6 bases). V shed 4 bases and J shed 5 bases, with 12 bases lying between them. The CDR3 covers 14 residues. Germline values: CDR1 SGHAT, CDR2 FQDESV (reference sequence). As DNA, the CDR3 is TGTGCCAGCAGCTCCATAGGGGAGGAAAACATTCAGTACTTC. Residues: CASSSIGEENIQYF.

The J gene is TRBJ2-7, the V gene TRBV7-6; D is unclear. In germline, CDR1 is SGHVS, CDR2 FNYEAQ. V shed 1 base and J shed 4 bases, with 8 bases lying between them. This CDR3 spans 13 amino acids. The CDR3 sequence: CASSLGVGYEQYF. CDR3 sequence (DNA): TGTGCCAGCAGCTTAGGAGTAGGGTACGAGCAGTACTTC. The full variable domain, completed using reference TRBV7-6 and TRBJ2-7, is GAGVSQSPRYKVTKRGQDVALRCDPISGHVSLYWYRQALGQGPEFLTYFNYEAQQDKSGLPNDRFSAERPEGSISTLTIQRTEQRDSAMYRCASSLGVGYEQYFGPGTRLTVT.

The CDR3 DNA is TGTGCCAGCAGTTCCCGCGGGGACGTAACCTACGAGCAGTACTTC. This encodes CASSSRGDVTYEQYF. The V call is TRBV28, the J call TRBJ2-7; D might be TRBD2 (6 bases). Trimming shortened V by 4 bases and J by 2 bases, and 15 bases separated the two germline ends. The CDR3 has 15 amino acids. The germline CDR1 and CDR2 sequences are MDHEN and SYDVKM.

This clonotype appeared once. The V gene is TRBV3-1, the J gene TRBJ2-2; 9 bases align to TRBD1. The CDR3 covers 16 residues. V lost 3 bases and J lost 3; bases outside the gene matches: 5. CDR1 LGHDT and CDR2 YNNKEL come from the germline V gene (reference sequence). CDR3 DNA: TGTGCCAGCAGCCACCCGGGACAGGGATACACCGGGGAGCTGTTTTTT. Translated: CASSHPGQGYTGELFF. Supplemented by reference TRBV3-1 and TRBJ2-2, the full variable domain reads DTAVSQTPKYLVTQMGNDKSIKCEQNLGHDTMYWYKQDSKKFLKIMFSYNNKELIINETVPNRFSPKSPDKAHLNLHINSLELGDSAVYFCASSHPGQGYTGELFFGEGSRLTVL.

The rearrangement uses TRBV6-6 and TRBJ2-7; 7 positions match TRBD2. CDR1 and CDR2 from the germline V gene are MNHNY and SVGAGI (reference sequence). There are 15 residues in the CDR3. V lost 3 bases to trimming and J lost 5 bases; unmatched junction nucleotides: 10. The CDR3: CASSYGGSGVDEQYF. In nucleotides, the CDR3 is TGTGCCAGCAGTTATGGCGGCAGCGGGGTCGACGAGCAGTACTTC.

The gene calls are TRBV5-1 and TRBJ2-1; D not resolved. Trimming shortened V by 0 bases and J by 3 bases, and 7 bases separated the two germline ends. This CDR3 contains 14 residues. The germline CDR1 and CDR2 sequences are SGHRS and YFSETQ. CDR3 bases: TGCGCCAGCAGCTTGGGGACGCACTACAATGAGCAGTTCTTC. Its translation is CASSLGTHYNEQFF.

The chain links TRBV7-9 to TRBJ1-5; 9 bases are a match to TRBD1. The junction had 7 bases not matched to a gene; V was cut back by 5 bases and J by 5 bases. CDR3 length: 15 amino acids. CDR1 and CDR2 (germline): SEHNR, FQNEAQ (reference sequence). In DNA form, the CDR3 reads TGTGCCAGCAGCCAAGGGGACAGGGAGTATCAGCCCCAGCATTTT. Protein: CASSQGDREYQPQHF.

The J gene is TRBJ2-7, the V gene TRBV7-8; 10 nucleotides match TRBD1. Trimming took 1 base from V and 5 from J; bases not matched to a gene: 2. The CDR3 runs to 14 residues. Germline assignment: CDR1 SGHVS and CDR2 FQNEAQ. The CDR3 sequence is CASSLGTGGNEQYF. In DNA form, the CDR3 reads TGTGCCAGCAGCTTAGGGACAGGGGGAAACGAGCAGTACTTC. Drawing the rest from reference TRBV7-8 and TRBJ2-7, the complete variable domain is GAGVSQSPRYKVAKRGQDVALRCDPISGHVSLFWYQQALGQGPEFLTYFQNEAQLDKSGLPSDRFFAERPEGSVSTLKIQRTQQEDSAVYLCASSLGTGGNEQYFGPGTRLTVT.

V usage is TRBV19 and J usage is TRBJ1-1; no clear D. The ends were cut back, 6 bases at V and 1 base at J, with 12 bases in the middle. The germline gives CDR1 LNHDA, CDR2 SQIVND (reference sequence). This CDR3 is built from 14 residues. CDR3 DNA sequence: TGTGCCAGTAGCCTACCGGGAGGGAACACTGAAGCTTTCTTT. Amino acid sequence: CASSLPGGNTEAFF.